Below are 10 T cell receptor beta chains sequenced from a single sample in a study of neurological immune-mediated disorders. TCRdb re-called the 5' RACE reads through MiXCR, storing one row per CDR3 protein. The sample holds tens of thousands of distinct CDR3 sequences, 3% to 4.5% seen once. The material sequenced was PBMCs. The receptors originated from a woman between 50 and 59 years old with multiple sclerosis.

This clonotype has more than one count but fewer than ten. The V call is TRBV18, the J call TRBJ1-2; weak D call: TRBD1 (6 bases). The CDR3 contains 14 residues. V gave up 0 bases and J gave up 4 bases, with 9 bases separating them. Germline V CDR1 and CDR2: KGHSH, LQKENI. The CDR3 region is CASSPPGGAYGYTF. The DNA for the CDR3 is TGTGCCAGCTCACCACCGGGGGGGGCCTATGGCTACACCTTC.

This clonotype was observed many times. V usage is TRBV28 and J usage is TRBJ1-5, with 9 positions matching TRBD1. Germline V gene sequence: CDR1 MDHEN, CDR2 SYDVKM. J was trimmed by 6 bases and V by 10 bases; bases with no gene match: 10. This CDR3 contains 14 residues. The CDR3 nucleotides read TGTGCCACCCGGGACAGGGTGGATTCTCAGCCCCAGCATTTT. This codes for CATRDRVDSQPQHF. Combining the CDR3 with reference TRBV28 and TRBJ1-5 gives the whole variable domain DVKVTQSSRYLVKRTGEKVFLECVQDMDHENMFWYRQDPGLGLRLIYFSYDVKMKEKGDIPEGYSVSREKKERFSLILESASTNQTSMYLCATRDRVDSQPQHFGDGTRLSIL.

This clonotype was found many times. This rearrangement joins TRBV7-3 to TRBJ2-1; unclear D gene. From germline, CDR1 is SGHTA and CDR2 FQGTGA. The CDR3 runs to 14 residues. Deletions cut 2 bases from V and 2 bases from J, with 7 bases between. The CDR3, as DNA: TGTGCCAGCAGCTTAGTCCCCACCTACAATGAGCAGTTCTTC. Its translation is CASSLVPTYNEQFF.

This clonotype was detected ten times or more. The gene calls are TRBV6-1 and TRBJ2-5, with D unresolved. Germline V lookup: CDR1 MNHNS, CDR2 SASEGT. This CDR3 is built from 11 residues. The ends were cut back, 6 bases at V and 8 bases at J, with 10 bases in the middle. The CDR3 DNA reads TGTGCCAGCAGACGTGGGTATACCCAGTACTTC. Translating it yields CASRRGYTQYF.

This clonotype turned up a few times. The gene calls are TRBV7-2 and TRBJ1-5; D is possibly TRBD1 (6 bases). V gave up 5 bases and J gave up 3 bases, with 14 bases separating them. This CDR3 contains 15 residues. Germline V gene data show CDR1 as SGHTA and CDR2 as FQGNSA. DNA of the CDR3: TGTGCCAGCAGCGTCATGGGGGGCGTCAATCAGCCCCAGCATTTT. Protein: CASSVMGGVNQPQHF.

This clonotype was seen ten or more times. The CDR3 sequence is CASRSTGTGELFF. The CDR3 nucleotides are TGTGCCAGCAGATCGACAGGGACCGGGGAGCTGTTTTTT. The chain joins TRBV7-6 to TRBJ2-2, with 7 bases identical to TRBD1. This CDR3 has 13 residues. In germline, CDR1 is SGHVS, CDR2 FNYEAQ. Trimming at V came to 6 bases and at J to 5 bases, leaving 3 bases not matched to a gene.

This clonotype has a count of ten or more. This chain connects TRBV7-2 to TRBJ1-5, with unresolved D. Trimming took 5 bases from V and 5 from J, leaving 16 bases between them. In germline, CDR1 is SGHTA, CDR2 FQGNSA. The length of the CDR3 is 15 residues. The CDR3 coding sequence is TGTGCCAGCAGCCGGGCAGGCGGAGGCGATCAGCCCCAGCATTTT. Translation gives CASSRAGGGDQPQHF.

This clonotype was seen repeatedly, ten times or more. The rearrangement joins TRBV7-2 to TRBJ1-5; possible D gene TRBD1, 5 bases. Between the trimmed V and J ends, which lost 3 bases and 6 bases, there was a span of 6 bases. Per the germline V gene, CDR1 is SGHTA and CDR2 is FQGNSA. CDR3 length: 12 amino acids. The DNA for the CDR3 is TGTGCCAGCAGCTTGGACATTCAGCCCCAGCATTTT. This translates into CASSLDIQPQHF.

This clonotype appeared many times. The chain combines TRBV5-1 with TRBJ1-2; TRBD1 matches at 10 bases. J gave up 2 bases and V 4 bases, and 8 bases lay outside the gene matches. CDR3 length: 16 amino acids. Germline assignment: CDR1 SGHRS and CDR2 YFSETQ. CDR3 DNA: TGCGCCAGCAGCCGACAACCGGGACAGGGGAACTATGGCTACACCTTC. Encoded protein: CASSRQPGQGNYGYTF. The variable domain in full, with the rest retrieved from reference TRBV5-1 and TRBJ1-2, is KAGVTQTPRYLIKTRGQQVTLSCSPISGHRSVSWYQQTPGQGLQFLFEYFSETQRNKGNFPGRFSGRQFSNSRSEMNVSTLELGDSALYLCASSRQPGQGNYGYTFGSGTRLTVV.

This clonotype was seen more than once but under ten times. An end of the junction does not agree with germline; a read error may underlie this. The V call is TRBV7-2, the J call TRBJ2-4; 7 bases are shared with TRBD1. In germline, CDR1 is SGHTA, CDR2 FQGNSA. The CDR3 totals 16 residues. The CDR3 nucleotides are TGTGCCAGCAGCCCTGGACAGGTCGGGGCCAAAAAAATTCAGTACTTC. Translated, it gives CASSPGQVGAKKIQYF.